The 3 T cell receptor beta chains in this list originate from one sample, sequenced in a study of blood T cell repertoires in COVID-19. Libraries were prepared by immunoSEQ multiplex PCR; TCRdb keeps only in-frame clonotypes and omits some of them. The table lists roughly 300,000 clones, roughly 90% of them singletons. Sequenced: peripheral blood. The receptors come from a woman aged 25 to 39 with COVID-19, enrolled during active disease.

The chain has TRBV15 and TRBJ1-2, with a possible D match to TRBD1 (5 bases). The V gene lost 3 bases and the J gene lost 8 bases, with 22 bases spanning the gap. CDR3 length: 16 amino acids. Germline CDR1 and CDR2: LNHNV and YYDKDF (reference sequence). The CDR3 loop is CATSSPSSPGVRGYTF. Written as DNA, the CDR3 is TGTGCCACCAGCAGTCCGTCCTCCCCGGGGGTAAGAGGCTACACCTTC. The whole variable domain, remainder taken from reference TRBV15 and TRBJ1-2, is DAMVIQNPRYQVTQFGKPVTLSCSQTLNHNVMYWYQQKSSQAPKLLFHYYDKDFNNEADTPDNFQSRRPNTSFCFLDIRSPGLGDTAMYLCATSSPSSPGVRGYTFGSGTRLTVV.

V and J are TRBV19 and TRBJ2-5; no clear D gene. Looked up from germline, CDR1 is LNHDA and CDR2 is SQIVND (reference sequence). The CDR3 has 13 residues. V lost 6 bases to trimming and J lost 1 base, with 9 bases between them. The CDR3 DNA reads TGTGCCAGTAGGAGAAGCGTCCAAGAGACCCAGTACTTC. This codes for CASRRSVQETQYF.

This chain links TRBV7-2 with TRBJ2-7, with D possibly matching TRBD2 (5 bases). This CDR3 spans 13 amino acids. The V and J ends lost 5 bases and 4 bases respectively, with 12 bases between them. The V gene's germline CDR1 is SGHTA and CDR2 FQGNSA. CDR3 in amino acids: CASSRYPGYEQYF. The CDR3 DNA reads as TGTGCCAGCAGCAGATACCCGGGGTACGAGCAGTACTTC.